This T cell receptor (beta chain) was profiled in a study of vaccination effects on CD4 cells after COVID-19. Regarding this clone: Its antigen remains unidentified.

In the ViraFEST assay, antigen-specific CD4+ clonotypes were identified by expansion after peptide-pool stimulation. At the end of about 10 days of culture, CD4+ T cells were isolated. Of the BNT162b2 and mRNA-1273 vaccines, participants received two doses of one or the other. Prior SARS-CoV-2 infection was absent in the vaccine recipients, as shown by negative nucleocapsid antibodies. Sequencing used immunoSEQ multiplex PCR; TCRdb keeps in-frame clones, though not all of them. The data contain 75,000 to 100,000 clones, over 75% of them singletons. The CDR3 has 20 residues. V shed 4 bases and J 1 base; nucleotides not matched to a gene: 16. The germline gives CDR1 MNHNS, CDR2 SASEGT.

This TCR derives from a human donor who received a COVID-19 vaccine. V gene TRBV6-1 combines with J gene TRBJ1-1; 12 bases map to TRBD1. The source was CD4+ T cells from PBMCs cultured with HCoV-OC43 spike peptides, collected after COVID-19 vaccination. Regarding subset: HCoV-OC43 spike overlapping peptide pool stimulation. The CDR3 sequence is CASSAAGTGGVGPRNTEAFF. For the CDR3, the DNA is TGTGCCAGCAGTGCCGCCGGGACAGGGGGCGTTGGGCCAAGGAACACTGAAGCTTTCTTT.